This T cell receptor beta chain is drawn from a study of blood T cell repertoires in COVID-19. TCRdb's table, derived via immunoSEQ multiplex PCR, lists solely in-frame clones and lacks some. The sample has tens of thousands of clones, 82% seen once. CDR1 is MDHEN and CDR2 is SYDVKM in the germline V gene. The CDR3 contains 14 residues. The ends were cut back, 5 bases at V and 2 bases at J, with 10 bases in the middle. Sequenced input: peripheral blood. The source is a woman aged 55-69 years with acute or convalescent COVID-19. The chain carries TRBV28 and TRBJ1-5; TRBD1 might be the D (5 bases). In DNA, the CDR3 is TGTGCCAGCAGTGCCAGGGCGGGCAATCAGCCCCAGCATTTT. This sequence encodes CASSARAGNQPQHF.